Here is one T cell receptor beta chain with its context. The sample is drawn from a study of CD8 T cells in Susac syndrome. RNA amounts of roughly 0.45 to 1 ug underwent reverse transcription with random hexamers. MiXCR, run by TCRdb on the immunoSEQ multiplex PCR reads, gives a single entry per CDR3 protein. The data hold about 83,000 distinct CDR3 sequences, with roughly 96% observed a single time. The V end lost 5 bases, the J end lost 1 base, and 14 bases lay between the germline ends. Germline CDR1 DFQATT, CDR2 SNEGSKA (reference sequence). This CDR3 spans 15 amino acids. Material: CD8+ T cells from PBMCs. The chain recombines TRBV20-1 with TRBJ2-2; a weak D match, TRBD2 (6 bases). The TCR sequence derives from a human donor with Susac syndrome. In DNA, the CDR3 is TGCAGTGCTGGCCCACCGGGGGAGAACACCGGGGAGCTGTTTTTT. Encoded protein: CSAGPPGENTGELFF.